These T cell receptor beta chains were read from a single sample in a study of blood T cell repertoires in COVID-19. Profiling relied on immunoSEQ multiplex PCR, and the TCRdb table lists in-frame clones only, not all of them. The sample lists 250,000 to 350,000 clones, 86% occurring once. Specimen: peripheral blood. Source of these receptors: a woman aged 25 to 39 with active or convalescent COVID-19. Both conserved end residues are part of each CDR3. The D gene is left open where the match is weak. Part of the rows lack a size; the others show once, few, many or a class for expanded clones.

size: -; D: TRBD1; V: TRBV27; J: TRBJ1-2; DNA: TGTGCCAGCAGTCCCAGGACAGGGAACTACTATGGCTACACCTTC; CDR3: CASSPRTGNYYGYTF
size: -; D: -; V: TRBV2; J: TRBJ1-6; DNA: TGTGCCAGCACGGGGCCGGGGGACTCACCCCTCCACTTT; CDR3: CASTGPGDSPLHF
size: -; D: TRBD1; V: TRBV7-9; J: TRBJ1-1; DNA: TGTGCCAGCAGCTCTACAGGGGTGGGCACTGAAGCTTTCTTT; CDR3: CASSSTGVGTEAFF
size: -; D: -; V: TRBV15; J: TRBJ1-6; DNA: TGTGCCACCAGCAGAGATTCGGCAGGGAATTCACCCCTCCACTTT; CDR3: CATSRDSAGNSPLHF
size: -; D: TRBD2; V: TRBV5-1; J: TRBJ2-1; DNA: TGCGCCAGCAGCTTGAGGACTAGCGGGGGGAGCTATGAGCAGTTCTTC; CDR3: CASSLRTSGGSYEQFF
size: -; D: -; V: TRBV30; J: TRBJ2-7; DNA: TGTGCCTGGAGTGGCCACCCGGGAAAGCAGTACTTC; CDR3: CAWSGHPGKQYF
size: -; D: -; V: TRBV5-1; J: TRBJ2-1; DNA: TGCGCCAGCAGCTTGCTAGCCAAGGGCGATGAGCAGTTCTTC; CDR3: CASSLLAKGDEQFF
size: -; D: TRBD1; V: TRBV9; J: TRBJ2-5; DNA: TGTGCCAGCAGCATCGGACAGGTACAAGAGACCCAGTACTTC; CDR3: CASSIGQVQETQYF
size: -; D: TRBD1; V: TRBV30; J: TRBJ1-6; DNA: TGTGCCTGGAGCTCTACAGGGGATTCACCCCTCCACTTT; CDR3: CAWSSTGDSPLHF
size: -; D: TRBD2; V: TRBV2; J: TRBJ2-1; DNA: TGTGCCAGCAGTGACCAGCGGGGTTCTTACAATGAGCAGTTCTTC; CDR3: CASSDQRGSYNEQFF
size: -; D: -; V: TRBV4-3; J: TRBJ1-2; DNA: TGCGCCAGCAGCCCGATGGTGGCAGGGCCCTATGGCTACACCTTC; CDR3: CASSPMVAGPYGYTF
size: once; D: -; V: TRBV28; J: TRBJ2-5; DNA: TGTGCCAGCAGTTTACCCTCCAGGGAGACCCAGTACTTC; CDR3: CASSLPSRETQYF
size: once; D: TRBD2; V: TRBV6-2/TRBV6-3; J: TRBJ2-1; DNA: TGTGCCAGCAGTTACCGCCGACTAGCGGGGGCCAACAATGAGCAGTTCTTC; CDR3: CASSYRRLAGANNEQFF
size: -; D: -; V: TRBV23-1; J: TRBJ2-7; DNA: TGCGCCAGCAGTCAACCCAGGGTTGGCGAGCAGTACTTC; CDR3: CASSQPRVGEQYF
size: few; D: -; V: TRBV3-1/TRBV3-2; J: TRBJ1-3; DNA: TGTGCCAGGACAGCTGGAAACACCATATATTTT; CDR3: CARTAGNTIYF
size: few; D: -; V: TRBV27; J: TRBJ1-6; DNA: TGTGCCAGCAGTTTAGAGGCTTGGATTGGCGGCGGTAATTCACCCCTCCACTTT; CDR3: CASSLEAWIGGGNSPLHF